The rows below give T cell receptor beta chains drawn from one sample of a study of shared clonotypes between healthy human individuals. Using immunoSEQ multiplex PCR, the repertoire was profiled, and TCRdb retains in-frame clones only, with some absent. This table has about a million clones, around three quarters appearing once. Material for sequencing was memory CD4+ T cells sorted from blood. These receptors were taken from a man aged 18 to 35 in good health. Both conserved end residues are part of each CDR3. The order of the fields is J gene, V gene, CDR3 protein.

j_gene: TRBJ2-7; v_gene: TRBV5-1; CDR3aa: CASSLPGTGGFSYEQYF
j_gene: TRBJ2-7; v_gene: TRBV5-1; CDR3aa: CASRTGGSPYEQYF
j_gene: TRBJ1-2; v_gene: TRBV5-1; CDR3aa: CASSQTISANYGYTF
j_gene: TRBJ1-4; v_gene: TRBV5-1; CDR3aa: CASSLTGTDPNEKLFF
j_gene: TRBJ1-2; v_gene: TRBV6-5; CDR3aa: CASSYRVGYGYTF
j_gene: TRBJ2-1; v_gene: TRBV5-1; CDR3aa: CASSLLTLRDRSYNEQFF
j_gene: TRBJ1-2; v_gene: TRBV9; CDR3aa: CASSVGPGVDYGYTF
j_gene: TRBJ2-7; v_gene: TRBV6-5; CDR3aa: CASSRGRGQGYEQYF
j_gene: TRBJ2-3; v_gene: TRBV9; CDR3aa: CASSVATLGTQYF
j_gene: TRBJ2-7; v_gene: TRBV30; CDR3aa: CASVLGSSYEQYF